This TCR beta chain stems from a study of identical twins. TCRdb reprocessed the 5' RACE reads via MiXCR and lists one record per CDR3 protein. This table holds 200,000 to 250,000 distinct CDR3 sequences, roughly 13% found once. This clonotype was counted once. The CDR3 loop spans 16 amino acids. CDR1 SGHDT and CDR2 YYEEEE come from the germline V gene. Deletions cut 0 bases from V and 4 bases from J, with 16 bases between. The same sample was also used in a study of yellow fever vaccine responses in identical twins.

The sequenced sample was memory (CD45RO+) T cells sorted from blood. The chain couples TRBV5-6 to TRBJ1-1; the D gene is possibly TRBD1 (5 bases). This TCR was sampled from a young woman in good health. In nucleotides, the CDR3 is TGTGCCAGCAGCTTGGTCGCGGCAGGGAGCGGCACTGAAGCTTTCTTT. Translation: CASSLVAAGSGTEAFF.